These T cell receptor beta chains were read from a single sample in a study of CD8 T cells in ankylosing spondylitis. TCRdb independently ran MiXCR on the 5' RACE reads; one entry per CDR3 protein. The sample includes roughly 150,000 distinct CDR3 sequences, about 7% of them seen just once. The sequencing input was blood, either unsorted or a sorted T cell fraction (not recorded which). These receptors were taken from a female donor with ankylosing spondylitis or in good health (not recorded which). The CDR3 runs from the conserved cysteine through the conserved F or W. D genes are given only for firm matches. Clone size is given for some rows only: seen once, a few or many times, or a class if the clone is expanded.

d_call: TRBD1; clone_size: many; v_call: TRBV20-1; cdr3_aa: CSAPRQGRREQYF
d_call: NA; clone_size: many; v_call: TRBV5-6; cdr3_aa: CASSLDTGKVFF
d_call: NA; clone_size: many; v_call: TRBV5-6; cdr3_aa: CASSLSGRSGANVLTF
d_call: NA; clone_size: many; v_call: TRBV6-1; cdr3_aa: CASSLGTQNSPLHF
d_call: NA; clone_size: many; v_call: TRBV5-1; cdr3_aa: CASSLRGSTEAFF
d_call: NA; clone_size: many; v_call: TRBV12-3/TRBV12-4; cdr3_aa: CASKRGAGNTIYF
d_call: NA; clone_size: many; v_call: TRBV20-1; cdr3_aa: CSARRGSSNQPQHF
d_call: NA; clone_size: few; v_call: TRBV12-3/TRBV12-4; cdr3_aa: CASSFRLWGQETQYF
d_call: TRBD1; clone_size: few; v_call: TRBV20-1; cdr3_aa: CSATTGPNQPQHF
d_call: TRBD1; clone_size: many; v_call: TRBV5-1; cdr3_aa: CASSIQQGFRGYEQYF
d_call: TRBD2; clone_size: NA; v_call: TRBV20-1; cdr3_aa: CSARDPAGGQETQYF
d_call: NA; clone_size: many; v_call: TRBV6-1; cdr3_aa: CASSVRTVGYDYGYTF
d_call: TRBD1; clone_size: many; v_call: TRBV12-3/TRBV12-4; cdr3_aa: CASSMGGQGATEAFF
d_call: TRBD2; clone_size: many; v_call: TRBV11-2; cdr3_aa: CASSAGLAVEQFF
d_call: NA; clone_size: NA; v_call: TRBV30; cdr3_aa: CAWSSWRGDGYTF
d_call: TRBD1; clone_size: many; v_call: TRBV7-9; cdr3_aa: CASSSPDRGLVNTEAFF
d_call: NA; clone_size: many; v_call: TRBV4-1; cdr3_aa: CASSQVKGDYEQYF
d_call: TRBD1; clone_size: many; v_call: TRBV5-1; cdr3_aa: CASSERDRQETQYF
d_call: TRBD1; clone_size: many; v_call: TRBV4-1; cdr3_aa: CASSRTGGEAFF
d_call: NA; clone_size: many; v_call: TRBV12-3/TRBV12-4; cdr3_aa: CASSPGAKETQYF
d_call: NA; clone_size: many; v_call: TRBV28; cdr3_aa: CASSPPGHLARNQPQHF
d_call: NA; clone_size: many; v_call: TRBV3-1; cdr3_aa: CASSQIARELFF
d_call: NA; clone_size: many; v_call: TRBV5-1; cdr3_aa: CASSLVQGPYYGYTF
d_call: NA; clone_size: NA; v_call: TRBV12-3/TRBV12-4; cdr3_aa: CASSRRDVAKLFF
d_call: TRBD1; clone_size: NA; v_call: TRBV6-1; cdr3_aa: CASRDRVRRYGYTF
d_call: NA; clone_size: many; v_call: TRBV7-8; cdr3_aa: CASSLERGYNEKLFF